What follows describes a single T cell receptor (beta chain). No antigen is known for it. The sample comes from a study of human T cells and chemical hapten exposure. Single cDNA molecules in the library carried unique molecular identifiers attached during preparation. Original handling: Counts of TCRs in each sample centred on a median of around 100,000 and extended from roughly 23,000 to 700,000. TCRdb ran MiXCR on the RACE reads and lists one entry per CDR3 protein. TCRdb, not the original authors, processed these V and J calls. The data show tens of thousands of distinct CDR3 sequences, about 9.4% seen once. Time point specified: patch test 2, 6 weeks after DPC sensitization. Treatment in this sample: therapeutic diphenylcyclopropenone sensitization with weekly scalp DPC. Study conclusions and caveats: Once DPC sensitization occurred, TCRs above 1 in 1000 frequency showed no change.

The sequenced sample was whole blood, obtained in connection with sensitization to the hapten diphenylcyclopropenone (DPC). The sequence was collected from a young woman with alopecia areata. Some clones in this sample may be carry-over from other donors' samples.

This chain's CDR3 is CASGLVGGGNQPQHF. CDR3 bases: TGTGCTAGTGGTTTGGTCGGGGGTGGCAATCAGCCCCAGCATTTT. The chain carries TRBV12-5 and TRBJ1-5, with a possible D match to TRBD1 (5 bases). V was trimmed by 0 bases and J by 2 bases, leaving 8 bases between them. This CDR3 is built from 15 residues. Per germline, CDR1 LGHNT and CDR2 FRNRAP.